This entry lists 18 T cell receptor beta chains sequenced from one sample in a study of vaccination and CD4 T cells after COVID-19. The Oncomine TCR Beta short-read assay generated sequence data from the DNA of cultured CD4+ T cells. TCRdb reanalysed the PCR reads using MiXCR and keeps one entry per CDR3 protein. The data hold about 9,500 distinct CDR3 sequences, with 66% observed a single time. Treatment specified: roughly ten-day PBMC culture with coronavirus spike peptide pools or control peptides (ViraFEST assay). The antigens of these receptors remain unknown. Sequencing was done on a sample of CD4+ T cells from blood, cultured in vitro. Receptors originate from a human donor who had recovered from COVID-19.

V is TRBV30 and J is TRBJ1-2, with a tentative D call TRBD1 (5 bases). Trimming left V 3 bases short and J 3 bases short, with 17 bases between. Looked up from germline, CDR1 is GTSNPN and CDR2 is SVGIG (reference sequence). This CDR3 spans 15 amino acids. The CDR3 DNA is TGTGCCTGGAGGGCTCAGCGGGACCCACACTATGGCTACACCTTC. This translates into CAWRAQRDPHYGYTF.

The chain is built from TRBV10-1 and TRBJ2-1; unclear D gene. The germline V and J ends were trimmed by 0 bases and 0 bases, with 6 bases remaining between them. This CDR3 contains 15 residues. The germline V gene has CDR1 WNHNN and CDR2 SYGVQD (reference sequence). CDR3 sequence: CASSESLSSYNEQFF. CDR3 sequence (DNA): TGCGCCAGCAGTGAGTCGTTGAGCTCCTACAATGAGCAGTTCTTC.

The rearrangement joins TRBV19 to TRBJ1-5; D remains unclear. The CDR3 extends over 17 amino acids. The germline CDR1 and CDR2 sequences are LNHDA and SQIVND (reference sequence). V lost 1 base and J 0 bases, leaving 13 bases between the germline ends. This CDR3 is CASSIVGWDSSNQPQHF. The CDR3 bases are TGTGCCAGTAGTATAGTAGGGTGGGATTCTAGCAATCAGCCCCAGCATTTT.

The chain couples TRBV27 to TRBJ1-2; 11 nucleotides align to TRBD1. CDR1 and CDR2 from the germline V gene are MNHEY and SMNVEV (reference sequence). The V and J ends lost 3 bases and 6 bases, in that order; junction bases with no gene match: 9. The CDR3 is made up of 16 amino acids. In DNA, the CDR3 is TGTGCCAGCAGTTTGGTCTGGACAGGGGGCGTGGATGGCTACACCTTC. This codes for CASSLVWTGGVDGYTF.

The V gene is TRBV2, the J gene TRBJ2-1, with unresolved D. V was clipped by 6 bases and J by 0 bases, with 9 bases between them. CDR3 size: 14 residues. Germline V lookup: CDR1 SNHLY, CDR2 FYNNEI. CDR3 in DNA: TGTGCCAGCAGCGGGCAGAGCTCCTACAATGAGCAGTTCTTC. Translated, it gives CASSGQSSYNEQFF. Drawing the rest from reference TRBV2 and TRBJ2-1, the complete variable domain is EPEVTQTPSHQVTQMGQEVILRCVPISNHLYFYWYRQILGQKVEFLVSFYNNEISEKSEIFDDQFSVERPDGSNFTLKIRSTKLEDSAMYFCASSGQSSYNEQFFGPGTRLTVL.

This clonotype has more than one count but fewer than ten. The chain has TRBV27 and TRBJ1-2; TRBD1 is a possible D gene (6 bases). Between the trimmed V and J ends, which lost 2 bases and 8 bases, there was a span of 21 bases. The CDR3 length is 16 residues. Germline V gene data show CDR1 as MNHEY and CDR2 as SMNVEV (reference sequence). For the CDR3, the DNA is TGTGCCAGCAGTTTACGTCAAGGGGGGACGGATCTCGGCTACACCTTC. Its protein product is CASSLRQGGTDLGYTF.

This clonotype has more than one count but fewer than ten. This sequence joins TRBV6-5 and TRBJ1-5; the match to TRBD1 covers 7 bases. J gave up 1 base and V 4 bases, and 4 bases lay outside the gene matches. Germline assignment: CDR1 MNHEY and CDR2 SVGAGI. The CDR3 has 15 residues. CDR3 nucleotides: TGTGCCAGCAGTTTCAGGGGGGAGAGCAATCAGCCCCAGCATTTT. Translated: CASSFRGESNQPQHF.

The V and J genes are TRBV20-1 and TRBJ2-5, with 9 bases aligning to TRBD2. V lost 7 bases and J lost 7; bases outside the gene matches: 7. CDR1 and CDR2 from the germline V gene are DFQATT and SNEGSKA (reference sequence). The CDR3 is 12 amino acids. This chain's CDR3 is CSGLPSGATQYF. The CDR3 coding sequence is TGCAGTGGTCTGCCTAGCGGGGCGACCCAGTACTTC.

Comments on this clonotype: A clone one base away is much larger, so this may be a read error. This rearrangement joins TRBV11-2 to TRBJ2-7, with D perhaps TRBD2 (6 bases). CDR1 and CDR2 (germline): SGHAT, FQNNGV. The CDR3 length is 16 residues. CDR3 protein: CASGLDKGRGFYEQYF. The CDR3 nucleotides are TGTGCCAGCGGCTTAGATAAGGGCCGGGGGTTCTACGAGCAGTACTTC.

The chain uses TRBV20-1 and TRBJ1-3; D not resolved. CDR1 DFQATT and CDR2 SNEGSKA come from the germline V gene (reference sequence). The CDR3 has 13 amino acids. V gave up 5 bases and J gave up 0 bases, with 8 bases separating them. The CDR3 DNA reads TGCAGTGCTCTACATACCTCTGGAAACACCATATATTTT. It yields the protein CSALHTSGNTIYF.

Only a few counts were recorded for this clonotype. The chain joins TRBV7-3 to TRBJ1-5; no definite D call. Trimming took off 4 bases at V and 6 bases at J, with 7 bases between the two ends. Germline lookup yields CDR1 SGHTA and CDR2 FQGTGA. The length of the CDR3 is 12 residues. CDR3: CASSSPGQPQHF. CDR3 in DNA: TGTGCCAGCAGCTCCCCGGGTCAGCCCCAGCATTTT.

The chain carries TRBV5-8 and TRBJ1-5, with 7 positions matching TRBD1. Unmatched junction bases numbered 4, after V lost 1 base and J lost 3 bases. CDR1 and CDR2 from the germline V gene are SGHTS and YDEGEE. The CDR3 covers 15 residues. CDR3 DNA: TGTGCCAGCAGCTTGACGGGACAGACCAATCAGCCCCAGCATTTT. This translates into CASSLTGQTNQPQHF.

The chain has TRBV20-1 and TRBJ1-3; 8 nucleotides match TRBD1. The junction had 11 bases not matched to a gene; V was cut back by 6 bases and J by 1 base. This CDR3 is 16 amino acids long. Per the germline V gene, CDR1 is DFQATT and CDR2 is SNEGSKA (reference sequence). CDR3 in DNA: TGCAGTGCGGCAGGGGGCGGGATAGGGTCTGGAAACACCATATATTTT. It encodes CSAAGGGIGSGNTIYF.

This clonotype was seen a few times. The gene calls are TRBV6-4 and TRBJ2-1; a possible D gene is TRBD1 (6 bases). CDR1 MRHNA and CDR2 SNTAGT come from the germline V gene. Trimming pared 2 bases from V and 6 bases from J, leaving 14 bases between. The CDR3 loop spans 15 amino acids. The CDR3 bases are TGTGCCAGCAGTGACGGGCAGGAAGGGGGCAATGAGCAGTTCTTC. Its translation is CASSDGQEGGNEQFF.

This chain links TRBV9 with TRBJ1-1, with D perhaps matching TRBD1 (5 bases). This CDR3 region has 17 residues. Per germline, CDR1 SGDLS and CDR2 YYNGEE. V dropped 1 base and J dropped 0 bases, with 16 bases sitting between them. The CDR3 protein is CASSVSIPGDMNTEAFF. The CDR3 DNA reads TGTGCCAGCAGCGTATCGATCCCGGGGGATATGAACACTGAAGCTTTCTTT. The full variable domain, rest sourced from reference TRBV9 and TRBJ1-1, is DSGVTQTPKHLITATGQRVTLRCSPRSGDLSVYWYQQSLDQGLQFLIQYYNGEERAKGNILERFSAQQFPDLHSELNLSSLELGDSALYFCASSVSIPGDMNTEAFFGQGTRLTVV.

The gene calls are TRBV6-1 and TRBJ1-1; a possible D gene is TRBD1 (6 bases). The CDR3 totals 14 residues. Germline V CDR1 and CDR2: MNHNS, SASEGT. V was cut by 0 bases and J by 4 bases, with 9 bases left in between. Written as DNA, the CDR3 is TGTGCCAGCAGTGAAGCGGGAGGGGGCACTGAAGCTTTCTTT. This encodes CASSEAGGGTEAFF.

The sample holds a few counts of this clonotype. The chain recombines TRBV20-1 with TRBJ1-2; D unclear. V dropped 7 bases and J dropped 2 bases, with 11 bases sitting between them. CDR3 length equals 12 residues. CDR1 and CDR2 (germline): DFQATT, SNEGSKA (reference sequence). The CDR3 protein is CSVVRNNYGYTF. CDR3 coding DNA: TGCAGTGTGGTCAGAAACAACTATGGCTACACCTTC.

The gene calls are TRBV20-1 and TRBJ1-1; TRBD1 might be the D (5 bases). The germline V gene encodes CDR1 DFQATT and CDR2 SNEGSKA (reference sequence). V gave up 3 bases and J gave up 0 bases, with 14 bases separating them. The CDR3 length is 15 residues. The CDR3 region is CSASGPGRMNTEAFF. CDR3 bases: TGCAGTGCTAGTGGGCCAGGGAGGATGAACACTGAAGCTTTCTTT.